This TCR beta chain was retrieved from a study of blood T cell repertoires in COVID-19 (dated by TCRdb to 2020 to 2021). General notes on the study: Samples from collaborators originated in the United States, Italy and Spain and spanned both the acute and convalescent phases of COVID-19. The material from the prospective study consisted of cDNA or gDNA derived from T cells, B-cell-depleted T cells, or PBMCs. The dataset comprised deeply sampled blood TCRbeta repertoires from subjects exposed to, actively infected with, or recovered from COVID-19. A freely available public database, intended as a resource for researchers studying the immune response to SARS-CoV-2, is where the repertoires were released. The samples were drawn from the first 160 participants of the ongoing ImmuneRACE study and from 1,254 subjects provided by 6 global collaborators. A de-identified subject ID, COVID-19 status, age in years and sex were almost always included in the sample metadata. Where HLA class I and class II types were available, the types were taken from metadata supplied by the sample provider, not from assay-based typing. Here is what the overall study found, with its caveats: How much clinical and demographic metadata was included differed by source and by participant, and the metadata was provided uncurated.

TCRbeta CDR3 regions were amplified from genomic DNA by means of the immunoSEQ Assay, a bias-controlled multiplex PCR. On the study's bioinformatics: Nucleated cell counts per sample were estimated from amplification of reference gene primers within the assay. Sequence reads were collapsed and filtered to measure the absolute abundance of every unique TCRbeta CDR3 rearrangement. For each sample, productive Simpson clonality was calculated by taking the square root of Simpson's diversity index across productive rearrangements. What TCRdb holds here is the immuneACCESS table cut down to in-frame rearrangements. Part of the clones is not present; checked against another copy, under half of the missing clones reflect an unresolved V gene, and the others are unexplained. Clone size and V and J calls were adopted from that table, with D and trimming inferred from the DNA. For this sample the table gives around 70,000 clones, of which approximately 92% were detected only once. The ten top clones hold roughly 8.8% of the sample.

Collaborating institutions collected whole blood in K2EDTA tubes following their own protocols. For TCRbeta analysis, collaborators shipped samples in one of three forms: frozen whole blood, isolated PBMCs, or DNA extracted from either of those sample types. Comment on this clone: No cognate antigen has been identified for it. Per-base quality was not reported, and no clone a single base away is much larger than it.

Per the germline V gene (reference sequence), GTSNPN is the CDR1 and SVGIG is the CDR2. V is clipped by 0 bases and J by 10 bases, and the sequence between their germline boundaries is 13 bases long. The CDR3 holds 14 amino acids from the cysteine to the phenylalanine. Kept here is only the CDR3 DNA, which spans 42 bases and is read in frame from base 1. Here the chain combines TRBV30 and TRBJ1-6; a weak D assignment points to TRBD1 (5 bases agree). This clonotype was sampled from a man older than 75 with acute or convalescent COVID-19. The sample consisted of peripheral blood. The bases are TGTGCCTGGAGTGTGGGCAGGGAAAGGTCACCCCTCCACTTT. It encodes CAWSVGRERSPLHF.